This is a list of T cell receptor beta chains from one sample in a study of vaccination and CD4 T cells after COVID-19. One entry per CDR3 protein, called by TCRdb with MiXCR from the PCR reads. The table records fewer than 4,500 distinct CDR3 sequences, 45% to 50% of them present only once. Antigens for these TCRs are unknown. The specimen was CD4+ T cells from blood, cultured in vitro. Receptors were obtained from a human donor who had recovered from COVID-19. CDR3s include the opening cysteine and the closing phenylalanine or tryptophan. The order of the fields is D gene, clone size, V gene, J gene, CDR3 protein, CDR3 DNA. The D gene is left open where the match is weak. Clone size is not always given. Where it is, it says once, few, many or a class for expanded clones.

TRBD1	few	TRBV6-5	TRBJ1-2	CASSYLQGGNYGYTF	TGTGCCAGCAGTTATCTTCAGGGGGGTAACTATGGCTACACCTTC
TRBD2	few	TRBV15	TRBJ2-1	CATSRDLAGAYNEQFF	TGTGCCACCAGCAGAGATCTAGCGGGGGCTTACAATGAGCAGTTCTTC
-	-	TRBV20-1	TRBJ2-2	CSAREARGLYTGELFF	TGCAGTGCTAGAGAGGCCCGCGGACTATACACCGGGGAGCTGTTTTTT
-	-	TRBV19	TRBJ1-5	CASSVDRNQPQHF	TGTGCCAGTAGTGTAGACCGCAATCAGCCCCAGCATTTT
-	-	TRBV12-3/TRBV12-4	TRBJ2-7	CASGRRSSYEQYF	TGTGCCAGCGGAAGGCGGAGCTCCTACGAGCAGTACTTC
-	few	TRBV12-3/TRBV12-4	TRBJ2-7	CASSPGQNQYEQYF	TGTGCCAGCAGTCCAGGACAGAATCAATACGAGCAGTACTTC
TRBD2	-	TRBV2	TRBJ2-5	CASSLLGGLAAQETQYF	TGTGCCAGCAGTCTCCTTGGGGGACTAGCGGCTCAAGAGACCCAGTACTTC
-	-	TRBV10-3	TRBJ1-2	CAIREGANYGYTF	TGTGCCATCAGGGAGGGGGCTAACTATGGCTACACCTTC
-	few	TRBV20-1	TRBJ1-1	CSAPRAGGTEAFF	TGCAGTGCTCCAAGGGCGGGAGGAACTGAAGCTTTCTTT
-	few	TRBV11-2	TRBJ1-2	CASSSPRQSARGYTF	TGTGCCAGCAGTTCCCCCCGACAATCCGCTAGGGGCTACACCTTC
-	-	TRBV2	TRBJ1-5	CASVGGSGQPQHF	TGTGCCAGCGTGGGGGGCTCGGGTCAGCCCCAGCATTTT
TRBD1	few	TRBV20-1	TRBJ1-1	CSATNDRGRDSTEAFF	TGCAGTGCCACCAACGACAGGGGGCGGGATAGCACTGAAGCTTTCTTT
-	-	TRBV30	TRBJ2-5	CAWSSTGPEGGETQYF	TGTGCCTGGAGTTCAACCGGCCCAGAGGGGGGAGAGACCCAGTACTTC
-	few	TRBV7-9	TRBJ2-5	CASRSRETEQETQYF	TGTGCCAGCAGGTCTCGGGAGACGGAGCAAGAGACCCAGTACTTC
-	-	TRBV20-1	TRBJ2-7	CSARTQGMSYEQYF	TGCAGTGCTAGGACTCAGGGGATGTCCTACGAGCAGTACTTC
TRBD1	few	TRBV9	TRBJ2-1	CASSPHGQGERFF	TGTGCCAGCAGCCCCCACGGACAGGGGGAACGGTTCTTC
-	few	TRBV7-8	TRBJ2-6	CASTPSGGAGANVLTF	TGTGCCAGCACCCCTAGTGGGGGAGCTGGGGCCAACGTCCTGACTTTC
-	few	TRBV7-6	TRBJ1-6	CASSPGPGVSYNSPLHF	TGTGCCAGCAGCCCCGGACCAGGGGTGTCCTATAATTCACCCCTCCACTTT
TRBD1	-	TRBV7-2	TRBJ1-5	CASSLELWTGDNQPQHF	TGTGCCAGCAGCTTAGAGCTGTGGACAGGGGATAATCAGCCCCAGCATTTT
-	-	TRBV19	TRBJ1-5	CASRRRTTSGGDQPQHF	TGTGCCAGTCGCCGGAGGACTACGAGCGGTGGGGATCAGCCCCAGCATTTT
-	-	TRBV6-5	TRBJ1-6	CASSYSTESSYNSPLHF	TGTGCCAGCAGTTACTCGACAGAGAGCTCCTATAATTCACCCCTCCACTTT
TRBD2	-	TRBV9	TRBJ2-5	CASSVAVGGEQETQYF	TGTGCCAGCAGCGTAGCTGTGGGGGGGGAGCAAGAGACCCAGTACTTC
-	-	TRBV19	TRBJ2-1	CASSTGWSSYNEQFF	TGTGCCAGTAGTACAGGGTGGAGCTCCTACAATGAGCAGTTCTTC
-	-	TRBV19	TRBJ1-6	CASSIFFGSLSPLHF	TGTGCCAGTAGTATTTTTTTCGGGAGTTTATCACCCCTCCACTTT
-	few	TRBV7-9	TRBJ1-2	CASSPLGGGTNYGYTF	TGTGCCAGCAGCCCCCTGGGGGGGGGAACTAACTATGGCTACACCTTC
TRBD2	few	TRBV24-1	TRBJ2-5	CATSDPGRGLAGETQYF	TGTGCCACCAGTGATCCAGGACGCGGACTAGCGGGAGAGACCCAGTACTTC
-	-	TRBV30	TRBJ1-6	CAWSVPNWGVVPKSSYNSPLHF	TGTGCCTGGAGTGTCCCAAATTGGGGGGTTGTGCCCAAGAGCTCCTATAATTCACCCCTCCACTTT
-	few	TRBV12-3/TRBV12-4	TRBJ1-1	CASSLGVLSETEAFF	TGTGCCAGCAGTTTAGGTGTCCTATCGGAGACTGAAGCTTTCTTT
-	few	TRBV7-2	TRBJ1-6	CASSRPIQLYNSPLHF	TGTGCCAGCAGCCGACCTATACAGCTCTATAATTCACCCCTCCACTTT